The rows below give T cell receptor beta chains drawn from one sample of a study of cytomegalovirus exposure and HLA in healthy donors. Produced via immunoSEQ multiplex PCR; TCRdb's table is partial and in-frame only. The table shows 150,000 to 180,000 clones, with roughly four fifths occurring only once. The sample consisted of PBMCs. The receptor source for this set is a man younger than 35 in good health and CMV-seronegative. CDR3s include the opening cysteine and the closing phenylalanine or tryptophan. D genes are given only for firm matches. Rows give clone size only sometimes, using once, few, many, or a class for an expanded clone.

>TRBD2|TRBV5-4|NA|15|TRBJ2-7
TGTGCCAGCGCTACTAGCGGGAGGGCCTCCTACGAGCAGTACTTC
CASATSGRASYEQYF
>TRBD2|TRBV6-6|NA|14|TRBJ2-5
TGTGCCAGCAGTTACAAGCGGGAAGGAGAGACCCAGTACTTC
CASSYKREGETQYF
>NA|TRBV6-1|NA|13|TRBJ2-5
TGTGCCAGCACTAAGAGCCCCCGGGAGACCCAGTACTTC
CASTKSPRETQYF
>NA|TRBV2|NA|14|TRBJ2-1
TGTGCCAGCGGGTCGCGGGGACCCGACAATGAGCAGTTCTTC
CASGSRGPDNEQFF
>NA|TRBV7-2|NA|14|TRBJ1-5
TGTGCCAGCAGCTCCGACCTGACCGCGGGGCCCCAGCATTTT
CASSSDLTAGPQHF
>TRBD2|TRBV5-1|NA|18|TRBJ2-3
TGCGCCAGCAGCTTGGGGGGTAGCGGGAGGGCCCTGGAGGATACGCAGTATTTT
CASSLGGSGRALEDTQYF
>NA|TRBV2|NA|11|TRBJ2-7
TGTGCCAGCAGTGATGTGGCCGAGCAGTACTTC
CASSDVAEQYF
>TRBD2|TRBV7-7|NA|15|TRBJ2-1
TGTGCCAGCAGCTTGACTAGCGGGGCCTACAATGAGCAGTTCTTC
CASSLTSGAYNEQFF
>NA|TRBV29-1|once|13|TRBJ2-3
TGCAGCGTATCGGAGTTACTCGAAGATACGCAGTATTTT
CSVSELLEDTQYF
>NA|TRBV19|NA|12|TRBJ2-3
TGCTCTCCGGGGGATTGCACAGATACGCAGTATTTT
CSPGDCTDTQYF
>NA|TRBV15|NA|14|TRBJ2-1
TGTGCCACCAGCGAGTACAGGGGGGGCAATGAGCAGTTCTTC
CATSEYRGGNEQFF
>TRBD1|TRBV29-1|NA|13|TRBJ2-1
TGCAGCGTTGCAGGCAGGGGGAACAATGAGCAGTTCTTC
CSVAGRGNNEQFF
>NA|TRBV27|NA|15|TRBJ2-7
TGTGCCAGCAGTCTATCAGGGGCCACCGACTACGAGCAGTACTTC
CASSLSGATDYEQYF
>TRBD2|TRBV15|NA|17|TRBJ2-1
TGTGCCACCAGCAGAGTCGGGCTAGCGGGAGCAAACAATGAGCAGTTCTTC
CATSRVGLAGANNEQFF
>TRBD1|TRBV5-4|NA|14|TRBJ1-2
TGTGCCAGCAGCGGGGACAGCTTCGATCGGGGCTACACCTTC
CASSGDSFDRGYTF
>NA|TRBV7-8|NA|10|TRBJ2-5
TGTGCCAGCAGCCAGGAGACCCAGTACTTC
CASSQETQYF
>TRBD1|TRBV5-6|NA|15|TRBJ1-1
TGTGCCAGCAGCCTCTACGACAGGGGGCCCACTGAAGCTTTCTTT
CASSLYDRGPTEAFF
>NA|TRBV5-1|few|15|TRBJ1-3
TGCGCCAGCAGCCCCACAGAAAACTCTGGAAACACCATATATTTT
CASSPTENSGNTIYF
>TRBD2|TRBV11-2|NA|15|TRBJ2-7
TGTGCCAGCAGCATCCTTCAGGGAGGGCGGTACGAGCAGTACTTC
CASSILQGGRYEQYF
>TRBD2|TRBV6-5|few|14|TRBJ2-1
TGTGCCAGCAGTTACTCGATTGGGAGGGGTGAGCAGTTCTTC
CASSYSIGRGEQFF
>TRBD1|TRBV10-2|NA|13|TRBJ1-1
TGCGCCAGCGGCAGACAGGGTGGCACTGAAGCTTTCTTT
CASGRQGGTEAFF
>NA|TRBV21-1|once|14|TRBJ1-1
TGTGCCAGATTCCCGACAGGCCCGAACACTGAAGCTTTCTTT
CARFPTGPNTEAFF